These 7 T cell receptor beta chains came from one sample sequenced in a study of OX40 agonist ivuxolimab in advanced cancers. Data came from immunoSEQ multiplex PCR; TCRdb stores just in-frame clones and leaves some out. The repertoire includes 75,000 to 90,000 clones, roughly 89% of them detected once, and around 1.6% sits in the top ten. The starting material was CD4+ or CD8+ T cells sorted from blood, obtained in a trial of the OX40 agonist ivuxolimab. The origin of the receptors is an adult with an advanced solid tumor such as melanoma, head and neck, liver or kidney cancer.

The chain has TRBV6-5 and TRBJ2-5; D ambiguous. Germline assignment: CDR1 MNHEY and CDR2 SVGAGI. Trimming removed 6 bases at V and 5 bases at J, with 13 bases between. There are 13 residues in the CDR3. CDR3 sequence (DNA): TGTGCCAGCAGGGACGGTAGAAGGGAGACCCAGTACTTC. This translates into CASRDGRRETQYF.

The rearrangement joins TRBV30 to TRBJ1-1, with D uncertain. V was trimmed by 4 bases and J by 2 bases, leaving 8 bases between them. CDR1 and CDR2 (germline): GTSNPN, SVGIG (reference sequence). The CDR3 spans 12 residues. The CDR3 DNA reads TGTGCCTGGACGGCGAGTAACACTGAAGCTTTCTTT. Translating it yields CAWTASNTEAFF. The full variable domain, completed using reference TRBV30 and TRBJ1-1, is SQTIHQWPATLVQPVGSPLSLECTVEGTSNPNLYWYRQAAGRGLQLLFYSVGIGQISSEVPQNLSASRPQDRQFILSSKKLLLSDSGFYLCAWTASNTEAFFGQGTRLTVV.

This rearrangement joins TRBV7-2 to TRBJ2-7; unclear D gene. V was shortened by 4 bases and J by 3 bases, with 7 bases between the two germline ends. The CDR3 runs 12 residues. Germline CDR1 reads SGHTA; CDR2 reads FQGNSA. The CDR3 sequence is CASSSTIYEQYF. CDR3 in DNA: TGTGCCAGCAGCTCCACGATCTACGAGCAGTACTTC.

With respect to this clone: Other DNA sequences from this sample encode an identical CDR3 as well. The chain links TRBV29-1 to TRBJ1-1; perhaps TRBD1 as D (5 bases). Per germline, CDR1 SQVTM and CDR2 ANQGSEA. There are 13 residues in the CDR3. V was cut by 7 bases and J by 1 base, with 13 bases left in between. The CDR3 nucleotides are TGCAGCGCCCCAGGGACGGGGAACACTGAAGCTTTCTTT. This codes for CSAPGTGNTEAFF.

This chain connects TRBV11-3 to TRBJ1-6; D not certain. V shed 1 base and J shed 6 bases, with 7 bases lying between them. CDR3 length equals 14 residues. Germline CDR1 reads SGHNT; CDR2 reads YENEEA. CDR3: CASSLAGSNSPLHF. CDR3 DNA: TGTGCCAGCAGCTTAGCTGGCAGTAATTCACCCCTCCACTTT.

The rearrangement links TRBV5-4 to TRBJ1-1; D uncertain. Trimming took 5 bases from V and 2 from J, leaving 7 bases between them. Germline CDR1 reads SGHNT; CDR2 reads YYREEE (reference sequence). This CDR3 has 12 amino acids. The CDR3 DNA is TGTGCCAGCAGAAGAGTAAACACTGAAGCTTTCTTT. Residues: CASRRVNTEAFF.

The rearrangement links TRBV7-2 to TRBJ1-5; no clear D. Germline CDR1 reads SGHTA; CDR2 reads FQGNSA. The ends were cut back, 5 bases at V and 4 bases at J, with 9 bases in the middle. This CDR3 region has 13 residues. The CDR3 sequence: CASSGSGNQPQHF. In DNA form, the CDR3 reads TGTGCCAGCAGCGGCAGTGGGAATCAGCCCCAGCATTTT.